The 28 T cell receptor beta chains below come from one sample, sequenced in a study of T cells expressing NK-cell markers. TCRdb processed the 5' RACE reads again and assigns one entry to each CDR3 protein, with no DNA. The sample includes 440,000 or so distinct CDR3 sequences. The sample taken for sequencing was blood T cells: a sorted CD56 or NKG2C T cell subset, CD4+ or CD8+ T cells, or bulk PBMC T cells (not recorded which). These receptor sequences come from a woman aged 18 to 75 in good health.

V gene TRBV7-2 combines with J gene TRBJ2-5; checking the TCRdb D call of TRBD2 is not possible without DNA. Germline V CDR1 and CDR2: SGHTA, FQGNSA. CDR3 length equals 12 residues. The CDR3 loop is CASSHTSETQYF.

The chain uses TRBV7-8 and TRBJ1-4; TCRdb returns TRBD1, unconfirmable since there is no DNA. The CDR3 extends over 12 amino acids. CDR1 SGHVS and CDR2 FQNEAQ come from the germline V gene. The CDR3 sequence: CASSQTTGPPFF.

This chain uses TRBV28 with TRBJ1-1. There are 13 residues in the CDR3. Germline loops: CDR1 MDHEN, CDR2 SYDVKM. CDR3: CASSLWRDTEAFF.

CDR3: CASSPDQHRAQYF. The chain joins TRBV7-3 to TRBJ2-5. Germline lookup yields CDR1 SGHTA and CDR2 FQGTGA. CDR3 length equals 13 residues.

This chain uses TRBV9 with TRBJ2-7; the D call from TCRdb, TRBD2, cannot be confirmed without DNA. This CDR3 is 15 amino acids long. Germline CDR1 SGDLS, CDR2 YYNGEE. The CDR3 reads CASSPAPGVGYEQYF. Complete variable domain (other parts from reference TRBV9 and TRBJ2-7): DSGVTQTPKHLITATGQRVTLRCSPRSGDLSVYWYQQSLDQGLQFLIQYYNGEERAKGNILERFSAQQFPDLHSELNLSSLELGDSALYFCASSPAPGVGYEQYFGPGTRLTVT.

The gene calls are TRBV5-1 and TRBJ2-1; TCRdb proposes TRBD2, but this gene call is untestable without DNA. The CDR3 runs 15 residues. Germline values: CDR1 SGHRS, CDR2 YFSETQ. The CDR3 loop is CASSLELAGEGEQFF.

The CDR3: CASSLGGAMNTEAFF. The chain has TRBV5-1 and TRBJ1-1; TCRdb lists TRBD1, though no DNA is available to test this call. This CDR3 comprises 15 residues. CDR1 is SGHRS and CDR2 is YFSETQ in the germline V gene.

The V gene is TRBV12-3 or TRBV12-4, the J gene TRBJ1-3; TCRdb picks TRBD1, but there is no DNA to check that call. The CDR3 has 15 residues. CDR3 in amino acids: CASSLGGAPGNTIYF.

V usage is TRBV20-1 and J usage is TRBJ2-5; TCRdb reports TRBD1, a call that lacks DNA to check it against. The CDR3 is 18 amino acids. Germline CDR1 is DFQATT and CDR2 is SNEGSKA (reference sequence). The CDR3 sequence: CSARDSLAGGYYQETQYF.

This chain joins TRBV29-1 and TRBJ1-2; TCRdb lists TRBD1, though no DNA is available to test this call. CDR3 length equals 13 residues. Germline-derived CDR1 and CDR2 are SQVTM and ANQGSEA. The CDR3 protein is CSGVRDRGDGYTF.

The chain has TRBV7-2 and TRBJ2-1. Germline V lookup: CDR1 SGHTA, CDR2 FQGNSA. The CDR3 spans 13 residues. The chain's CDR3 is CASSSSLINEQFF.

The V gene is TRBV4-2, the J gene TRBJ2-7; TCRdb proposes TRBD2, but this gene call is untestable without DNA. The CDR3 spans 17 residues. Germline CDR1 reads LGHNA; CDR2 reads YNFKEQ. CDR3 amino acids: CASSQVLAGGPGNEQYF.

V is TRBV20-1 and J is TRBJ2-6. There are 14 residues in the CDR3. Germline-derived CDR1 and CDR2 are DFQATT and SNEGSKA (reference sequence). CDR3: CSARTSSGANVLTF.

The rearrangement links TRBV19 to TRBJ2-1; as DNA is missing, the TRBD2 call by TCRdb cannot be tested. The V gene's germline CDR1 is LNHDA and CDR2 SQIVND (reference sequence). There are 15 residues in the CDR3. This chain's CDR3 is CASSPRTSGIDEQFF.

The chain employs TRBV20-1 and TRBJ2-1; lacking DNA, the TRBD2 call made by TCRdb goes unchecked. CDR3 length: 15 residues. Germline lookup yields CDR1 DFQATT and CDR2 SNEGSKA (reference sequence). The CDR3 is CSARELAGEVDEQFF.

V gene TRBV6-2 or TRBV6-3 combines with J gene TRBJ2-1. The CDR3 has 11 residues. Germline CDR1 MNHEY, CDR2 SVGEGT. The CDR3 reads CASSYRGEQFF.

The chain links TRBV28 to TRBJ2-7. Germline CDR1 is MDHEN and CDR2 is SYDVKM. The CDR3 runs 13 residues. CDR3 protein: CASGGVYSYEQYF.

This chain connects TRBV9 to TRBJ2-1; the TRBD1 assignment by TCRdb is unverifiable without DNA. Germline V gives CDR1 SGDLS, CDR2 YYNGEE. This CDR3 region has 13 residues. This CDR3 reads CASSSHPGWEQFF.

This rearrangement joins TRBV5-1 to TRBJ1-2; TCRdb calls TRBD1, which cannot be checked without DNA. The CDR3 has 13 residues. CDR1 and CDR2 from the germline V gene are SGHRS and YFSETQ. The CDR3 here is CASSYDSAYGYTF.

The CDR3 protein is CSARSTSGTDEQFF. The chain is built from TRBV20-1 and TRBJ2-1; without DNA, the TCRdb call of TRBD1 cannot be checked. This CDR3 region has 14 residues. CDR1 is DFQATT and CDR2 is SNEGSKA in the germline V gene (reference sequence).

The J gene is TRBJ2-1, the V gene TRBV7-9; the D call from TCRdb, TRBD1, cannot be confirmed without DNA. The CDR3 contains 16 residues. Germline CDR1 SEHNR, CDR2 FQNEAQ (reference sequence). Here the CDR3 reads CASSSPGTGEGNEQFF.

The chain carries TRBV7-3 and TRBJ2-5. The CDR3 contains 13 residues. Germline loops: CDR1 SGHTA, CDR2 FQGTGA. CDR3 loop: CASSLNQEETQYF.

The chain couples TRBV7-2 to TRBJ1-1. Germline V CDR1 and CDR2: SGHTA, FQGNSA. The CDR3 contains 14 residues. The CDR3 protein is CASSLLQTNTEAFF. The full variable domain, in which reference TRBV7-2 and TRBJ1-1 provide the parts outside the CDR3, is GAGVSQSPSNKVTEKGKDVELRCDPISGHTALYWYRQSLGQGLEFLIYFQGNSAPDKSGLPSDRFSAERTGGSVSTLTIQRTQQEDSAVYLCASSLLQTNTEAFFGQGTRLTVV.

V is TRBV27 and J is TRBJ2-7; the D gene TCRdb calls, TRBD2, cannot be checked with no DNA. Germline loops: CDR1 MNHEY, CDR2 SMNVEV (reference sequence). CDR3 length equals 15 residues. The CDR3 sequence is CASSPRAGTGDEQYF.

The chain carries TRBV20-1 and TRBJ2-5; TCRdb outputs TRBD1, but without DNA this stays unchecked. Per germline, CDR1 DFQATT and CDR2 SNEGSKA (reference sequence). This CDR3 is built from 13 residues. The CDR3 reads CSAPPGQRETQYF.

The CDR3 spells CASSLGTRTNNEQFF. The gene calls are TRBV5-1 and TRBJ2-1; TCRdb lists TRBD2, though no DNA is available to test this call. Germline CDR1 reads SGHRS; CDR2 reads YFSETQ. CDR3 length equals 15 residues.

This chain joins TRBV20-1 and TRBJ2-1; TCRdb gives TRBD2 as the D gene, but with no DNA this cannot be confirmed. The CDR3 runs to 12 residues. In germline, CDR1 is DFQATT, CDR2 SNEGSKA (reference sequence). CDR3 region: CSGAGGKNEQFF.

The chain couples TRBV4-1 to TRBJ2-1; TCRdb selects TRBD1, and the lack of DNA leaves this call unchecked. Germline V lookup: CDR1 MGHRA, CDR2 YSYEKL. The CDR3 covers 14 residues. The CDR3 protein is CASSQSGHNNEQFF.